These 23 T cell receptor beta chains originate from one sample sequenced in a study of CD8+ T cells in alopecia areata (dated 2018 in TCRdb). This specimen's time point label, per the study, means: more than 3 weeks on oral tofacitinib. The meaning of the sample's treatment or condition label: oral pan-JAK inhibitor, 5-10 mg twice daily. The receptor library was made with the immunoSEQ multiplex PCR assay. RNA was extracted from all samples and reverse transcribed into cDNA as template for TCR sequencing. TCRdb carries this immuneACCESS record with in-frame sequences only. Its versions omit some clonotypes, under half of them owing to an unresolved V gene in the studies checked, with the rest unexplained. The sample yields 95,000 to 100,000 clones; 60% to 75% were counted once. Around 15% of the sample belongs to the ten largest clones. This specimen was CD8+ T cells sorted from blood, taken at week 4, from a patient treated with tofacitinib. The receptors derive from a human donor with alopecia areata.

The table lists this clone with a few counts. V usage is TRBV29-1 and J usage is TRBJ2-1; D not resolved. Per the germline V gene, CDR1 is SQVTM and CDR2 is ANQGSEA. The CDR3 covers 10 residues. The V end was cut by 7 bases, the J end by 5 bases, with 6 bases between. The CDR3 reads CSADNNEQFF. As DNA, the CDR3 is TGCAGCGCTGATAACAATGAGCAGTTCTTC.

The CDR3 loop is CSSGVETQYF. For the CDR3, the DNA is TGCAGTTCGGGTGTCGAGACCCAGTACTTC. The V gene is TRBV20-1, the J gene TRBJ2-5; D remains unclear. V lost 8 bases and J lost 5, with 9 bases in between. The CDR3 has 10 amino acids. Germline V gives CDR1 DFQATT, CDR2 SNEGSKA (reference sequence).

In regard to this clone: This is likely a read error, given that the CDR3 carries no conserved phenylalanine or tryptophan at its end. The DNA is omitted, as the CDR3 cannot be located on it reliably, and the CDR3 follows TCRdb's listing. The rearrangement links TRBV2 to TRBJ2-7; the D call of TRBD2 is as the table states it, not checked on the DNA. Germline assignment: CDR1 SNHLY and CDR2 FYNNEI. The CDR3 has 8 residues if both end residues are counted. This CDR3 reads CASGLGTL.

A single count supports this clone. The gene calls are TRBV2 and TRBJ2-5; TRBD2 is a possible D gene (5 bases). CDR1 is SNHLY, CDR2 FYNNEI, per germline. CDR3 size: 15 residues. V shed 0 bases and J shed 6 bases, with 14 bases lying between them. The CDR3 protein is CASSEAGYGLKTQYF. The CDR3 nucleotides are TGTGCCAGCAGTGAAGCGGGGTACGGACTGAAGACCCAGTACTTC.

The chain is built from TRBV19 and TRBJ2-7; unclear D gene. CDR1 is LNHDA and CDR2 is SQIVND in the germline V gene (reference sequence). This CDR3 contains 14 residues. The V and J ends lost 5 bases and 1 base respectively, with 12 bases between them. The CDR3 DNA reads as TGTGCCAGTAGTTATCGACGGTCTTCCTACGAGCAGTACTTC. This translates into CASSYRRSSYEQYF.

Only a few counts were recorded for this clone. The V gene is TRBV4-1, the J gene TRBJ2-5; TRBD2 agrees at 8 bases. The length of the CDR3 is 12 residues. With V trimmed by 8 bases and J by 5 bases, 4 bases remained unmatched. In germline, CDR1 is MGHRA, CDR2 YSYEKL. CDR3 protein: CASGSSGETQYF. As DNA, the CDR3 is TGCGCCAGCGGATCTAGCGGGGAGACCCAGTACTTC.

The chain links TRBV2 to TRBJ2-5; D may be TRBD1 or TRBD2 (6 bases each). The germline V gene has CDR1 SNHLY and CDR2 FYNNEI. CDR3 length: 14 amino acids. V lost 7 bases and J 5 bases, leaving 17 bases between the germline ends. CDR3 in DNA: TGTGCCAGCAAATTGCTTGGGGGGCTGGAGACCCAGTACTTC. Translating gives CASKLLGGLETQYF.

This clone has just a few counts. The rearrangement links TRBV30 to TRBJ2-1; 8 bases line up with TRBD2. The CDR3 runs to 13 residues. The V gene's germline CDR1 is GTSNPN and CDR2 SVGIG (reference sequence). The V and J ends lost 4 bases and 4 bases, in that order; junction bases with no gene match: 3. The CDR3 protein is CAWMVAGYNEQFF. In DNA, the CDR3 is TGTGCCTGGATGGTAGCGGGGTACAATGAGCAGTTCTTC.

The CDR3 loop reads CASRFGGSNQPQHF. The CDR3 region has the DNA TGTGCCAGCAGATTTGGAGGGAGCAATCAGCCCCAGCATTTT. The chain joins TRBV27 to TRBJ1-5; D remains unclear. Per germline, CDR1 MNHEY and CDR2 SMNVEV (reference sequence). Trimming took 6 bases from V and 1 from J, leaving 10 bases between them. CDR3 size: 14 residues.

This clone was counted only a few times. The chain couples TRBV2 to TRBJ1-1, with D unclear. Deletions cut 7 bases from V and 0 bases from J, with 6 bases between. Germline V gene lookup returns CDR1 SNHLY and CDR2 FYNNEI. This CDR3 is built from 12 residues. The CDR3 sequence: CASIPVNTEAFF. CDR3 bases: TGTGCCAGCATACCAGTGAACACTGAAGCTTTCTTT. Full variable domain (missing parts from reference TRBV2 and TRBJ1-1): EPEVTQTPSHQVTQMGQEVILRCVPISNHLYFYWYRQILGQKVEFLVSFYNNEISEKSEIFDDQFSVERPDGSNFTLKIRSTKLEDSAMYFCASIPVNTEAFFGQGTRLTVV.

In its sample, this clone was seen a few times. The rearrangement links TRBV27 to TRBJ2-7, with TRBD1 matching 7 bases. V trimming: 4 bases; J trimming: 6 bases; junction bases outside the gene matches: 9. The CDR3 has 14 residues. Per germline, CDR1 MNHEY and CDR2 SMNVEV (reference sequence). The CDR3 nucleotides read TGTGCCAGCAGTTACGACAGGGTGACTGGCGAGCAGTACTTC. It yields the protein CASSYDRVTGEQYF.

The chain is built from TRBV29-1 and TRBJ2-5; the D call may be TRBD1 or TRBD2 (5 bases each). This CDR3 comprises 15 residues. CDR1 SQVTM and CDR2 ANQGSEA come from the germline V gene. Trimming took 6 bases from V and 4 from J, leaving 21 bases between them. DNA of the CDR3: TGCAGCGTCGACGAGGGGCCGGCCTTTGGAGAGACCCAGTACTTC. It translates to CSVDEGPAFGETQYF.

This chain links TRBV5-8 with TRBJ2-5; 8 positions match TRBD1. The V and J ends lost 4 bases and 2 bases, in that order; junction bases with no gene match: 7. Per the germline V gene, CDR1 is SGHTS and CDR2 is YDEGEE. There are 15 residues in the CDR3. This CDR3 reads CASSGGTGSQETQYF. The CDR3 coding sequence is TGTGCCAGCAGCGGGGGGACAGGATCTCAAGAGACCCAGTACTTC.

The chain recombines TRBV29-1 with TRBJ1-2, with 9 bases that match TRBD1. This CDR3 contains 13 residues. The ends lost 3 bases at V and 5 bases at J; junction bases unmatched: 4. The germline V gene has CDR1 SQVTM and CDR2 ANQGSEA. CDR3 bases: TGCAGCGTTGAGGACAGGGGAGGATATGGCTACACCTTC. It codes for CSVEDRGGYGYTF. The full variable domain, its missing parts supplied by reference TRBV29-1 and TRBJ1-2, is SAVISQKPSRDICQRGTSLTIQCQVDSQVTMMFWYRQQPGQSLTLIATANQGSEATYESGFVIDKFPISRPNLTFSTLTVSNMSPEDSSIYLCSVEDRGGYGYTFGSGTRLTVV.

CDR3 amino acids: CASSEGIGLYNEQFF. The CDR3 coding sequence is TGTGCCAGCAGTGAAGGGATCGGCCTTTACAATGAGCAGTTCTTC. The chain uses TRBV6-1 and TRBJ2-1; D is undetermined. The V end was cut by 1 base, the J end by 4 bases, with 11 bases between. Germline values: CDR1 MNHNS, CDR2 SASEGT. CDR3 size: 15 residues.

This clone turned up a few times. The V and J genes are TRBV5-1 and TRBJ2-5, with D possibly being TRBD1 (6 bases). The CDR3 is 14 residues long. Deletions cut 4 bases from V and 2 bases from J, with 12 bases between. Germline V lookup: CDR1 SGHRS, CDR2 YFSETQ. CDR3 DNA sequence: TGCGCCAGCAGCGAAGGGACAAGTCAAGAGACCCAGTACTTC. Translating gives CASSEGTSQETQYF.

This clone was counted a few times. V usage is TRBV6-6 and J usage is TRBJ2-7; D unresolved. V was cut by 7 bases and J by 4 bases, with 8 bases left in between. The germline gives CDR1 MNHNY, CDR2 SVGAGI (reference sequence). The CDR3 covers 11 residues. The CDR3, as DNA: TGTGCCAGCACCAACGGTTACGAGCAGTACTTC. It codes for CASTNGYEQYF.

The J gene is TRBJ1-1, the V gene TRBV6-6; possible D gene TRBD1, 6 bases. There are 14 residues in the CDR3. Germline V CDR1 and CDR2: MNHNY, SVGAGI (reference sequence). Trimming removed 5 bases at V and 4 bases at J, with 14 bases between. This chain's CDR3 is CASSEGGLGTEAFF. The CDR3 DNA is TGTGCCAGCAGTGAGGGGGGGCTCGGCACTGAAGCTTTCTTT.

V gene TRBV29-1 combines with J gene TRBJ2-7; perhaps D is TRBD1 or TRBD2 (6 bases each). CDR1 and CDR2 (germline): SQVTM, ANQGSEA. The CDR3 is made up of 14 amino acids. V was clipped by 4 bases and J by 5 bases, with 18 bases between them. CDR3: CSVVSRGGFDEQYF. The CDR3 region has the DNA TGCAGCGTTGTTTCCAGGGGAGGCTTTGACGAGCAGTACTTC.

This chain links TRBV6-4 with TRBJ2-3, with 11 bases lining up with TRBD2. Trimming took 6 bases from V and 2 from J; bases not matched to a gene: 10. CDR1 is MRHNA and CDR2 is SNTAGT in the germline V gene. This CDR3 has 17 amino acids. Here the CDR3 reads CASRAGLADLNTDTQYF. The CDR3 nucleotides read TGTGCCAGCAGGGCGGGACTAGCGGACCTTAACACAGATACGCAGTATTTT.

This clone occurred once. The chain is built from TRBV7-9 and TRBJ2-1, with TRBD2 matching over 12 bases. The V gene end was trimmed by 5 bases and the J gene end by 9 bases; junction bases not matched to a gene: 8. The CDR3 totals 15 residues. Germline CDR1 and CDR2: SEHNR and FQNEAQ (reference sequence). The chain's CDR3 is CASSLLAGGPGEQFF. Here the CDR3 DNA reads TGTGCCAGCAGCCTCCTAGCGGGAGGGCCTGGTGAGCAGTTCTTC.

The chain joins TRBV4-3 to TRBJ2-5; TRBD1 matches at 7 bases. CDR1 and CDR2 from the germline V gene are LGHNA and YSLEER. J lost 2 bases, V lost 4 bases, and 7 bases had no gene match. The CDR3 is 15 residues long. CDR3 amino acids: CASSLGRGIQETQYF. DNA of the CDR3: TGCGCCAGCAGCCTCGGCAGGGGGATACAAGAGACCCAGTACTTC.

The chain recombines TRBV18 with TRBJ2-7; no definite D call. CDR1 KGHSH and CDR2 LQKENI come from the germline V gene. CDR3 size: 16 residues. V was trimmed by 3 bases and J by 3 bases, leaving 18 bases between them. The CDR3 nucleotides read TGTGCCAGCTCACCCTTGGCTGGTCAGAGGAACTACGAGCAGTACTTC. It yields the protein CASSPLAGQRNYEQYF.